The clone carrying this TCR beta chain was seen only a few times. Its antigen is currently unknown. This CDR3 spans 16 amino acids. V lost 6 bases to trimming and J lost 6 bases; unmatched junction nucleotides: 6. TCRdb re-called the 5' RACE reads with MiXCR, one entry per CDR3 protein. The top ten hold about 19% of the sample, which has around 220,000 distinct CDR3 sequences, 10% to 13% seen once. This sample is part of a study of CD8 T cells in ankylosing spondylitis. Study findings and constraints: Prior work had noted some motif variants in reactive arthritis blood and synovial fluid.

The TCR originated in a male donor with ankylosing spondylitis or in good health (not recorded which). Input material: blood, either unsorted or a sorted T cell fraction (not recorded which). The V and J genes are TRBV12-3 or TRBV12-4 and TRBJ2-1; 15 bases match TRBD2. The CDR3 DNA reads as TGTGCCAGCAGGTGGACTAGCGGGGGGGCTGGCAATGAGCAGTTCTTC. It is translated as CASRWTSGGAGNEQFF.